This TCR beta chain is from a study of cytomegalovirus exposure and HLA in healthy donors. The CDR3 sequence is 16 residues long. V dropped 0 bases and J dropped 5; count of bases not matched to a gene: 3. Per the germline V gene, CDR1 is SGDLS and CDR2 is YYNGEE. With regard to this clone: What it binds is unknown.

Whole-study findings and limits: Among the CMV-associated chains, a few were confirmed in vitro as specific for CMV antigens. It has been reported that TCR beta sequences accurately predicted the HLA-A and HLA-B alleles of most subjects. Later on, an analysis tied over 15,000 TCR beta sequences to HLA alleles at 0.05 false discovery rate.

The PCR used 60 Vbeta and 13 Jbeta primers. TCRdb's copy holds only in-frame clones and misses some; the assay was immunoSEQ multiplex PCR. This sample has 150,000 to 160,000 clones, with 80% found just once. The sequence was obtained from a man younger than 40 in good health and CMV-seropositive. Material for sequencing was PBMCs. The chain recombines TRBV9 with TRBJ2-1; 12 bases line up with TRBD2. As DNA, the CDR3 is TGTGCCAGCAGCGTAGTGGCTAGCGGGGGGGACAATGAGCAGTTCTTC. It specifies CASSVVASGGDNEQFF.